This T cell receptor (beta chain) emerged from a study of OX40 agonist ivuxolimab in advanced cancers. Study summary: Every 2 weeks, patients received ivuxolimab intravenously, dosed at 0.01 to 10 mg/kg. At just under 85% male, the cohort had a mean age of about 55 years, ranging from roughly 20 to 90.

This CDR3 contains 13 residues. CDR1 SGHTA and CDR2 FQGNSA come from the germline V gene. V was pared by 1 base and J by 6 bases, with 6 bases between. Sequencing used immunoSEQ multiplex PCR; TCRdb keeps in-frame clones, though not all of them. The sample lists some 100,000 clones; approximately 80% were seen once. The source of this sequence is an adult with an advanced solid tumor such as melanoma, head and neck, liver or kidney cancer. The rearrangement links TRBV7-2 to TRBJ2-2; D remains ambiguous. Here the sequenced sample was CD4+ or CD8+ T cells sorted from blood, taken in a trial of the OX40 agonist ivuxolimab. CDR3 in DNA: TGTGCCAGCAGCTTAGGGGGTTCCGGGGAGCTGTTTTTT. Translating gives CASSLGGSGELFF.